Presented here are 25 T cell receptor beta chains from one specimen sequenced in a study of blood T cells in healthy people across ages. The second PCR ran about 6 to 11 cycles with a sample-barcoded 5' primer and J-beta primers. TCRdb called the 5' RACE reads again in MiXCR, with one record for every CDR3 protein. The sample carries approximately 1,700,000 distinct CDR3 sequences, more than 35% recorded once. Sequencing was carried out using blood. The receptors shown here come from a human donor in good health.

This rearrangement joins TRBV7-8 to TRBJ2-1; D unclear. V was pared by 1 base and J by 0 bases, with 10 bases between. The germline CDR1 and CDR2 sequences are SGHVS and FQNEAQ. This CDR3 region has 16 residues. CDR3 sequence: CASSLVGVSSYNEQFF. The DNA for the CDR3 is TGTGCCAGCAGCTTAGTTGGGGTCAGCTCCTACAATGAGCAGTTCTTC.

The chain joins TRBV5-4 to TRBJ2-5; 9 bases map to TRBD1. This CDR3 has 17 residues. The V and J ends lost 0 bases and 5 bases, in that order; junction bases with no gene match: 11. CDR1 and CDR2 from the germline V gene are SGHNT and YYREEE (reference sequence). The CDR3 loop is CASSLAVNRGPSETQYF. The CDR3 region has the DNA TGTGCCAGCAGCTTGGCGGTTAACAGGGGGCCAAGTGAGACCCAGTACTTC.

This chain links TRBV29-1 with TRBJ1-1; TRBD1 matches 7 bases. J lost 2 bases, V lost 6 bases, and 6 bases had no gene match. Germline CDR1 SQVTM, CDR2 ANQGSEA. CDR3 length: 13 residues. CDR3 sequence: CSVHGTVNTEAFF. The CDR3 nucleotides read TGCAGCGTGCACGGGACAGTTAACACTGAAGCTTTCTTT.

Here the CDR3 reads CASSSLSPDTQYF. CDR3 DNA: TGTGCCAGCAGCTCCTTATCCCCAGATACGCAGTATTTT. The rearrangement joins TRBV7-9 to TRBJ2-3; D remains unclear. The germline V gene has CDR1 SEHNR and CDR2 FQNEAQ (reference sequence). The CDR3 runs to 13 residues. Between the trimmed V and J ends, which lost 4 bases and 4 bases, there was a span of 9 bases.

J is TRBJ2-4 and V is TRBV5-1; 8 positions match TRBD1. Gene TRBJ2-7 matches the end of the DNA better, so the J call may be wrong. This CDR3 is built from 16 residues. Germline V gene data show CDR1 as SGHRS and CDR2 as YFSETQ. The CDR3 bases are TGCGCCAGCAGCTCGTTCGACGGGACAGGCGACATCGAGCAGTACTTC. Translated: CASSSFDGTGDIEQYF.

The rearrangement uses TRBV4-3 and TRBJ2-2; 10 positions agree with TRBD1. After removal of 4 bases from V and 7 bases from J, the junction contained 15 bases not matched to a gene. CDR3 length: 18 residues. CDR1 and CDR2 from the germline V gene are LGHNA and YSLEER. The CDR3 region has the DNA TGCGCCAGCAGCCTTGTCTTTGGACAGGGGGACTATCACGGGGAGCTGTTTTTT. This codes for CASSLVFGQGDYHGELFF.

This clonotype has just a few counts. This chain connects TRBV10-3 to TRBJ1-2; 7 bases are a match to TRBD1. V lost 2 bases to trimming and J lost 1 base; unmatched junction nucleotides: 4. The CDR3 runs to 15 residues. From germline, CDR1 is ENHRY and CDR2 SYGVKD. The CDR3 nucleotides are TGTGCCATCAGTGAGGGGACAGCTATTAACTATGGCTACACCTTC. Its protein product is CAISEGTAINYGYTF.

CDR3 DNA: TGTGCCAGCTCACCAACGGCAGGACGAAATCAGCCCCAGCATTTT. This translates into CASSPTAGRNQPQHF. The chain carries TRBV18 and TRBJ1-5; D is undetermined. This CDR3 region has 15 residues. Germline CDR1 is KGHSH and CDR2 is LQKENI. Deletions cut 2 bases from V and 4 bases from J, with 12 bases between.

Details on this clonotype: At one of its ends the junction is not consistent with the germline gene, which may arise from a read error. V usage is TRBV15 and J usage is TRBJ2-3; 10 nucleotides align to TRBD1. The CDR3 length is 16 residues. From germline, CDR1 is LNHNV and CDR2 YYDKDF (reference sequence). CDR3 DNA: TGTACCACCAGCAGCCCAGGGACAGGGGATTCAGATACGCAGTATTTT. It specifies CTTSSPGTGDSDTQYF. Drawing the rest from reference TRBV15 and TRBJ2-3, the complete variable domain is DAMVIQNPRYQVTQFGKPVTLSCSQTLNHNVMYWYQQKSSQAPKLLFHYYDKDFNNEADTPDNFQSRRPNTSFCFLDIRSPGLGDTAMYLCTTSSPGTGDSDTQYFGPGTRLTVL.

V and J are TRBV21-1 and TRBJ1-5; the table's D call, TRBD1, has no DNA check behind it. TRBV21-1 is an annotated pseudogene. The CDR3 length is 16 residues. The CDR3 loop is CASSTETGEMDQPQHF. Written as DNA, the CDR3 is TGTGCCAGCAGCACGGAGACAGGGGAAATGGATCAGCCCCAGCATTTT.

The V call is TRBV7-3, the J call TRBJ2-5; the D is unclear. The germline CDR1 and CDR2 sequences are SGHTA and FQGTGA. The V gene lost 5 bases and the J gene lost 9 bases, with 7 bases spanning the gap. The CDR3 is made up of 10 amino acids. The CDR3 DNA sequence: TGTGCCAGCAGCCTCCTGTCCCAGTACTTC. This translates into CASSLLSQYF.

This clonotype was recorded only once. The rearrangement uses TRBV5-1 and TRBJ2-1; D is unresolved. CDR3 length: 15 residues. V lost 0 bases and J 3 bases, leaving 10 bases between the germline ends. Germline values: CDR1 SGHRS, CDR2 YFSETQ. The CDR3 region has the DNA TGCGCCAGCAGCTTGGATGGGCGAAACTACAATGAGCAGTTCTTC. It yields the protein CASSLDGRNYNEQFF.

The genes are TRBV27 and TRBJ2-1; TRBD1 or TRBD2 may be the D gene (5 bases each). Trimming removed 3 bases from V and 6 bases from J, with 18 bases in between. Germline CDR1 MNHEY, CDR2 SMNVEV (reference sequence). CDR3 length equals 16 residues. CDR3 DNA sequence: TGTGCCAGCAGTTTGTGGGGGACCAAGATGAGCAATGAGCAGTTCTTC. Translated: CASSLWGTKMSNEQFF.

This clonotype was seen once. It may be a read error: a sequence one base away is much more abundant. The chain combines TRBV11-2 with TRBJ2-4, with unresolved D. The assigned J gene may be wrong: the sequence end matches TRBJ2-7 better. The CDR3 loop spans 17 amino acids. Germline V CDR1 and CDR2: SGHAT, FQNNGV. The CDR3: CAGSFMLVGNPLGEQYF. The DNA for the CDR3 is TGTGCCGGCAGCTTCATGCTCGTAGGCAACCCGCTCGGCGAGCAGTACTTC.

The chain couples TRBV28 to TRBJ2-5; unclear D gene. The CDR3 spans 15 residues. Trimming pared 4 bases from V and 7 bases from J, leaving 19 bases between. Germline CDR1 and CDR2: MDHEN and SYDVKM. CDR3 region: CASSSRPPSRATQYF. The CDR3 DNA reads as TGTGCCAGCAGTTCCAGGCCACCGTCCCGTGCGACCCAGTACTTC.

This clonotype was seen a handful of times. The CDR3 protein is CASSYTGSTGYTF. The CDR3 DNA is TGTGCCAGCAGTTATACAGGGTCAACTGGCTACACCTTC. V gene TRBV6-5 combines with J gene TRBJ1-2, with D possibly matching TRBD1 (6 bases). The germline V gene encodes CDR1 MNHEY and CDR2 SVGAGI. This CDR3 spans 13 amino acids. V lost 3 bases to trimming and J lost 7 bases, with 12 bases between them.

The CDR3 spells CASRQQGRDGNQPQHF. The CDR3 DNA is TGTGCCAGCAGACAACAGGGGCGGGATGGCAATCAGCCCCAGCATTTT. V gene TRBV27 combines with J gene TRBJ1-5, with 7 bases that match TRBD1. V shed 6 bases and J 2 bases; nucleotides not matched to a gene: 10. There are 16 residues in the CDR3. Germline V gene lookup returns CDR1 MNHEY and CDR2 SMNVEV (reference sequence).

This clonotype was observed at least ten times. This sequence joins TRBV5-6 and TRBJ2-1; no reliable D call. Trimming stripped 2 bases from V and 9 bases from J, with 12 bases between. From germline, CDR1 is SGHDT and CDR2 YYEEEE. This CDR3 comprises 13 residues. The CDR3 DNA reads as TGTGCCAGCAGCTTATCCAGTAGAACTGAGCAGTTCTTC. This sequence encodes CASSLSSRTEQFF.

The V gene is TRBV7-2, the J gene TRBJ2-5; no clear D gene. Deletions cut 3 bases from V and 0 bases from J, with 11 bases between. Germline loops: CDR1 SGHTA, CDR2 FQGNSA. The CDR3 runs 15 residues. In nucleotides, the CDR3 is TGTGCCAGCAGCTTGTTCGGACGGTACCAAGAGACCCAGTACTTC. It translates to CASSLFGRYQETQYF.

V is TRBV5-1 and J is TRBJ2-5; 13 nucleotides line up with TRBD2. Trimming at V came to 4 bases and at J to 3 bases, leaving 12 bases not matched to a gene. Germline V lookup: CDR1 SGHRS, CDR2 YFSETQ. This CDR3 has 18 residues. The CDR3 DNA follows: TGCGCCAGCAGCACTGGACTAGCGGGGGCTCGTCCAAAAGAGACCCAGTACTTC. It codes for CASSTGLAGARPKETQYF.

The rearrangement uses TRBV14 and TRBJ2-1, with D perhaps TRBD2 (6 bases). This CDR3 contains 17 residues. Per germline, CDR1 SGHDN and CDR2 FVKESK. The V end lost 4 bases, the J end lost 5 bases, and 21 bases lay between the germline ends. The CDR3 DNA reads as TGTGCCAGCAGCCTCGGAATCCGGGACTTTGATAACAATGAGCAGTTCTTC. Translating it yields CASSLGIRDFDNNEQFF.

This clonotype was seen a few times. The chain employs TRBV9 and TRBJ2-3; D is perhaps TRBD2 (7 bases). V was pared by 3 bases and J by 2 bases, with 13 bases between. The CDR3 extends over 15 amino acids. Germline CDR1 reads SGDLS; CDR2 reads YYNGEE. The CDR3 loop reads CASSGTGGPTDTQYF. The CDR3 nucleotides are TGTGCCAGCAGCGGCACCGGGGGGCCCACAGATACGCAGTATTTT.

A few counts support this clonotype. The genes are TRBV10-3 and TRBJ2-3; D uncertain. Trimming took 4 bases from V and 6 from J, leaving 8 bases between them. Germline assignment: CDR1 ENHRY and CDR2 SYGVKD. This CDR3 contains 12 residues. CDR3 amino acids: CAISVVEDTQYF. For the CDR3, the DNA is TGTGCCATCAGTGTGGTGGAGGATACGCAGTATTTT.

The DNA of the CDR3 is TGCAGTGCTCTGACAGGGGGGGGGACCGGGGAGCTGTTTTTT. Encoded protein: CSALTGGGTGELFF. The chain uses TRBV20-1 and TRBJ2-2; TRBD1 aligns across 9 bases. CDR3 length: 14 amino acids. The germline gives CDR1 DFQATT, CDR2 SNEGSKA (reference sequence). J was trimmed by 5 bases and V by 5 bases; bases with no gene match: 6.

The chain recombines TRBV5-1 with TRBJ2-5, with 11 bases that match TRBD1. Matching the DNA end better, TRBJ2-7 makes the J call doubtful. Germline V gene lookup returns CDR1 SGHRS and CDR2 YFSETQ. CDR3 length: 14 amino acids. The CDR3 loop is CASSWDRGGYEQYF. The CDR3 nucleotides read TGCGCCAGCAGCTGGGACAGGGGGGGATACGAGCAGTACTTC.